This T cell receptor beta chain was sequenced for a study of blood T cell repertoires in COVID-19. Study as a whole: Spain, Italy and the United States supplied samples that represented acute and convalescent COVID-19. T cells, B-cell-depleted T cells, or PBMCs provided the cDNA or gDNA that served as material.

In the original workflow: Counts of nucleated cells, estimated from reference gene primer amplification, were obtained. The data were produced by immunoSEQ multiplex PCR, yet TCRdb's version contains in-frame clones alone and is incomplete. The V and J calls and clone size were taken over from that table, and D and trimming were inferred from the DNA. Of 210,000 or so clones listed, 84% were seen once; the top ten hold approximately 8.1%. The CDR3 length is 14 residues. V lost 4 bases to trimming and J lost 1 base, with 10 bases between them. Germline assignment: CDR1 LNHNV and CDR2 YYDKDF (reference sequence).

V is TRBV15 and J is TRBJ1-2; weak D call: TRBD1 (6 bases). The sequence derives from a woman in her forties or fifties with active or convalescent COVID-19. Sequencing was done on a sample of peripheral blood. For the CDR3, the DNA is TGTGCCACCAGCAACGGACAGTTTAACTATGGCTACACCTTC. Its protein is CATSNGQFNYGYTF.